The 4 T cell receptor beta chains below all came from one sample that was sequenced in a study of early T cells in non-severe SARS-CoV-2 infection. TCRdb called the 5' RACE reads again in MiXCR, with one record for every CDR3 protein. The repertoire has tens of thousands of distinct CDR3 sequences, roughly an eighth of them found once; the top ten carry under 2%. Sequencing input: whole blood. These receptors all stem from an adult who was a healthcare worker with PCR-confirmed SARS-CoV-2 infection or an uninfected control (not recorded which).

This clonotype was counted between two and nine times. This chain connects TRBV7-8 to TRBJ1-1; D perhaps matches TRBD1 (6 bases). Germline-derived CDR1 and CDR2 are SGHVS and FQNEAQ. This CDR3 has 15 residues. V was shortened by 5 bases and J by 0 bases, with 13 bases between the two germline ends. The CDR3 DNA is TGTGCCAGCAGCCCGATGACAGGAATGAACACTGAAGCTTTCTTT. This codes for CASSPMTGMNTEAFF. Together with reference TRBV7-8 and TRBJ1-1, the CDR3 gives the full variable domain: GAGVSQSPRYKVAKRGQDVALRCDPISGHVSLFWYQQALGQGPEFLTYFQNEAQLDKSGLPSDRFFAERPEGSVSTLKIQRTQQEDSAVYLCASSPMTGMNTEAFFGQGTRLTVV.

The V gene is TRBV2, the J gene TRBJ1-6, with 8 positions matching TRBD1. The V and J ends lost 6 bases and 6 bases, in that order; junction bases with no gene match: 7. CDR3 length: 15 amino acids. The V gene's germline CDR1 is SNHLY and CDR2 FYNNEI. The CDR3 sequence: CASRPGTGINSPLHF. CDR3 bases: TGTGCCAGCAGACCCGGGACAGGCATTAATTCACCCCTCCACTTT.

A note on this clonotype: A much larger clone differs by one base, so this may be a read error. The chain uses TRBV20-1 and TRBJ2-5; 13 bases line up with TRBD2. V gave up 7 bases and J gave up 4 bases; unmatched junction bases: 18. The germline gives CDR1 DFQATT, CDR2 SNEGSKA (reference sequence). The CDR3 totals 18 residues. CDR3 in amino acids: CSGSSALALAGGLETQYF. The CDR3, as DNA: TGCAGTGGTAGTAGCGCCCTTGCACTAGCGGGGGGGCTAGAGACCCAGTACTTC.

The genes are TRBV6-6 and TRBJ2-3; D possibly matches TRBD1 or TRBD2 (5 bases each). The V gene lost 5 bases and the J gene lost 1 base, with 25 bases spanning the gap. The length of the CDR3 is 19 residues. CDR1 and CDR2 from the germline V gene are MNHNY and SVGAGI (reference sequence). CDR3: CASSQFTRDGHKGTDTQYF. The CDR3 bases are TGTGCCAGCAGTCAGTTTACCCGGGACGGACACAAAGGCACAGATACGCAGTATTTT.